The 15 T cell receptor beta chains below all came from one sample that was sequenced in a study of OX40 agonist ivuxolimab in advanced cancers. Assay used: immunoSEQ multiplex PCR; TCRdb lists only in-frame clones, some missing. This table has 49,000 or so clones, roughly nine tenths appearing once. The sample here was CD4+ or CD8+ T cells sorted from blood, taken in a trial of the OX40 agonist ivuxolimab. The receptors come from an adult with an advanced solid tumor such as melanoma, head and neck, liver or kidney cancer.

This clone appeared a few times. Other DNA sequences in this specimen translate into the identical CDR3. The rearrangement uses TRBV9 and TRBJ2-1, with 11 bases identical to TRBD2. Germline V gene sequence: CDR1 SGDLS, CDR2 YYNGEE. The CDR3 loop spans 15 amino acids. J lost 3 bases, V lost 2 bases, and 1 base had no gene match. The CDR3 region is CASSVGLAGYNEQFF. The DNA for the CDR3 is TGTGCCAGCAGCGTCGGACTAGCGGGCTACAATGAGCAGTTCTTC.

The chain is built from TRBV9 and TRBJ2-7; no clear D. This CDR3 comprises 14 residues. The V gene lost 4 bases and the J gene lost 6 bases, with 17 bases spanning the gap. Germline V gene sequence: CDR1 SGDLS, CDR2 YYNGEE. CDR3 region: CASSPEVGRAEQYF. CDR3 coding DNA: TGTGCCAGCAGCCCCGAAGTAGGGCGCGCCGAGCAGTACTTC.

This sequence joins TRBV7-9 and TRBJ2-2; D gene unclear. V was pared by 6 bases and J by 4 bases, with 15 bases between. The CDR3 sequence is 15 residues long. Germline CDR1 is SEHNR and CDR2 is FQNEAQ (reference sequence). The CDR3 region has the DNA TGTGCCAGCAGTCAGTATGAGATGGGCACCGGGGAGCTGTTTTTT. Translation gives CASSQYEMGTGELFF.

V is TRBV6-1 and J is TRBJ1-1; D call uncertain. Germline-derived CDR1 and CDR2 are MNHNS and SASEGT. This CDR3 is built from 13 residues. V lost 0 bases and J lost 12, with 14 bases in between. CDR3 in DNA: TGTGCCAGCAGTGAAGCGCAGACTATAAGCTCTTTCTTT. Residues: CASSEAQTISSFF.

CDR3 residues: CAITENLGRPGVNYGYTF. The CDR3, as DNA: TGTGCCATCACGGAAAACCTGGGACGCCCAGGGGTTAACTATGGCTACACCTTC. This sequence joins TRBV10-3 and TRBJ1-2, with D possibly matching TRBD1 (6 bases). This CDR3 contains 18 residues. Trimming left V 7 bases short and J 1 base short, with 25 bases between. Germline V gene data show CDR1 as ENHRY and CDR2 as SYGVKD.

This chain uses TRBV30 with TRBJ2-7; D unclear. The germline V and J ends were trimmed by 0 bases and 4 bases, with 7 bases remaining between them. CDR3 length equals 12 residues. Germline V lookup: CDR1 GTSNPN, CDR2 SVGIG (reference sequence). The CDR3 loop reads CAWSVLGYEQYF. The DNA for the CDR3 is TGTGCCTGGAGTGTACTTGGTTACGAGCAGTACTTC.

The chain carries TRBV6-5 and TRBJ1-5, with D tentatively TRBD1 (6 bases). V was shortened by 1 base and J by 4 bases, with 8 bases between the two germline ends. Germline V lookup: CDR1 MNHEY, CDR2 SVGAGI. The CDR3 has 14 residues. CDR3 sequence: CASSYWTANQPQHF. The CDR3 DNA sequence: TGTGCCAGCAGTTACTGGACAGCAAATCAGCCCCAGCATTTT.

CDR3 sequence reads: CASSSPPDEQFF. The CDR3 coding sequence is TGTGCCAGCAGCTCCCCTCCGGATGAGCAGTTCTTC. This chain links TRBV11-3 with TRBJ2-1, with unresolved D. V shed 4 bases and J shed 8 bases, with 9 bases lying between them. In germline, CDR1 is SGHNT, CDR2 YENEEA. The CDR3 runs 12 residues. The entire variable domain, with the rest obtained from reference TRBV11-3 and TRBJ2-1, is as follows: EAGVVQSPRYKIIEKKQPVAFWCNPISGHNTLYWYLQNLGQGPELLIRYENEEAVDDSQLPKDRFSAERLKGVDSTLKIQPAELGDSAVYLCASSSPPDEQFFGPGTRLTVL.

The chain carries TRBV13 and TRBJ1-3, with D hard to call. The CDR3 loop spans 17 amino acids. V was cut by 2 bases and J by 5 bases, with 19 bases left in between. Looked up from germline, CDR1 is PRHDT and CDR2 is FYEKMQ (reference sequence). CDR3 coding DNA: TGTGCCAGCAGCTTAATGATTTCGGGCGGGCTTAGAAACACCATATATTTT. Its translation: CASSLMISGGLRNTIYF.

This chain joins TRBV11-2 and TRBJ1-1; D remains ambiguous. CDR3 size: 13 residues. CDR1 is SGHAT, CDR2 FQNNGV, per germline. V dropped 3 bases and J dropped 11 bases, with 16 bases sitting between them. CDR3: CASSFVPQAEAFF. The DNA for the CDR3 is TGTGCCAGCAGCTTTGTCCCCCAGGCCGAGGCTTTCTTT.

This clone has just one count. V gene TRBV15 combines with J gene TRBJ2-7; 8 positions match TRBD1. Germline V gene lookup returns CDR1 LNHNV and CDR2 YYDKDF (reference sequence). With V trimmed by 2 bases and J by 4 bases, 10 bases remained unmatched. CDR3 length: 16 residues. The CDR3 reads CATSRIQGDDGYEQYF. The CDR3 bases are TGTGCCACCAGCAGAATACAGGGGGATGATGGTTACGAGCAGTACTTC.

The chain carries TRBV18 and TRBJ2-3; 7 nucleotides align to TRBD2. Trimming took 3 bases from V and 3 from J; bases not matched to a gene: 12. The CDR3 covers 17 residues. CDR1 is KGHSH, CDR2 LQKENI, per germline. CDR3 region: CASSPYQQRGPTDTQYF. The CDR3, as DNA: TGTGCCAGCTCACCCTATCAGCAGCGGGGTCCGACAGATACGCAGTATTTT.

V is TRBV19 and J is TRBJ2-6; D is perhaps TRBD2 (6 bases). The V end lost 6 bases, the J end lost 2 bases, and 14 bases lay between the germline ends. Germline V lookup: CDR1 LNHDA, CDR2 SQIVND (reference sequence). CDR3 length: 16 amino acids. The CDR3 sequence is CASSPEEGTGANVLTF. The DNA for the CDR3 is TGTGCCAGTAGCCCAGAGGAGGGAACTGGGGCCAACGTCCTGACTTTC.

The chain employs TRBV9 and TRBJ2-3; a possible D gene is TRBD1 (5 bases). Trimming removed 3 bases from V and 9 bases from J, with 14 bases in between. The CDR3 consists of 13 residues. Germline CDR1 and CDR2: SGDLS and YYNGEE. The CDR3 region has the DNA TGTGCCAGCAGCGCAGGACGGAAGGGGACGCAGTATTTT. This encodes CASSAGRKGTQYF.

This clone was observed once. J is TRBJ2-2 and V is TRBV7-3; 8 nucleotides match TRBD1. The germline V gene has CDR1 SGHTA and CDR2 FQGTGA. This CDR3 spans 14 amino acids. V gave up 6 bases and J gave up 4 bases; unmatched junction bases: 4. The DNA of the CDR3 is TGTGCCAGCAGTGGACAGGGAAGCACCGGGGAGCTGTTTTTT. As protein: CASSGQGSTGELFF.